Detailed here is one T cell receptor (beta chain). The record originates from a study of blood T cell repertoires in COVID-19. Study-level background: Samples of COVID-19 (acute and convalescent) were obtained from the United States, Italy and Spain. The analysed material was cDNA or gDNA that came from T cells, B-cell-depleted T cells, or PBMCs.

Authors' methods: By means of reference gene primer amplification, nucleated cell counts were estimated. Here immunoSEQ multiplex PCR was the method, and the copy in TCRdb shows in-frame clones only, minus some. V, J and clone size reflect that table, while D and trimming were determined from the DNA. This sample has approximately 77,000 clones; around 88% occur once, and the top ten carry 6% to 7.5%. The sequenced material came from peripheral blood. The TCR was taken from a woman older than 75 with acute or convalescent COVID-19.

The CDR3: CASSSGERWFGDTEAFF. The CDR3 region has the DNA TGCGCCAGCAGCTCGGGGGAGCGTTGGTTTGGGGACACTGAAGCTTTCTTT. The V call is TRBV5-1, the J call TRBJ1-1, with D maybe TRBD1 (5 bases). The CDR3 runs to 17 residues. In germline, CDR1 is SGHRS, CDR2 YFSETQ. Between the trimmed V and J ends, which lost 3 bases and 3 bases, there was a span of 21 bases.